This T cell receptor (beta chain) was identified during a study of shared clonotypes between healthy human individuals. Across the whole study: With ages of 18 to 49, the donors were a couple of women and three men. Three plates were used per donor for CD4 naive, three for CD4 memory, two for CD8 naive and one for CD8 memory.

Assay: immunoSEQ multiplex PCR; the TCRdb copy retains only in-frame clones and omits some. The data show fewer than 700,000 clones, with 85% to 95% seen just once and over 0.095% held by the top ten. Study-level points and caveats: In contrast to clonotypes shared by all four donors, non-shared clonotypes had lower generation probabilities.

The naive CD8 population came from CD45RO-negative cells selected for CCR7, without terminally differentiated effector memory CD45RA+ cells. Concerning this clone itself: The antigen is undetermined.

Material for sequencing was naive CD8+ T cells sorted from blood. This sequence was found in a woman aged 25 to 39 in good health.

This CDR3 reads CASSPQFDTQNTGELFF. The CDR3 DNA reads TGTGCCAGCAGCCCACAATTTGATACGCAGAACACCGGGGAGCTGTTTTTT. The chain links TRBV7-6 to TRBJ2-2; D uncertain. The CDR3 runs 17 residues. Deletions cut 5 bases from V and 1 base from J, with 17 bases between. The germline gives CDR1 SGHVS, CDR2 FNYEAQ.